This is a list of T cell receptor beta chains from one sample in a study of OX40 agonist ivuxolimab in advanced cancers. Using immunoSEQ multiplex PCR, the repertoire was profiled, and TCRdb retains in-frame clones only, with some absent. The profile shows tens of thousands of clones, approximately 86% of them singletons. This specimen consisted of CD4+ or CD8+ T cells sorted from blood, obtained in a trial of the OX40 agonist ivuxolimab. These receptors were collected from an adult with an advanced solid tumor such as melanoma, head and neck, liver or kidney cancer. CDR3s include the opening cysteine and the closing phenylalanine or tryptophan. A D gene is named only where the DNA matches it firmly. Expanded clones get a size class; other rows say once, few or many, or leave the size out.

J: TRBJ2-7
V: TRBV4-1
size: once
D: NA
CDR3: CASSQETEEVDEQYF
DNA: TGCGCCAGCAGCCAGGAAACAGAGGAGGTAGACGAGCAGTACTTC

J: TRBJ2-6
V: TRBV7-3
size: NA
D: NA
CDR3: CASSLIFDSGANVLTF
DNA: TGTGCCAGCAGCTTAATATTCGACTCCGGGGCCAACGTCCTGACTTTC

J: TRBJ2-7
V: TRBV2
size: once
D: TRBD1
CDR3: CASSETRDREWNEQYF
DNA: TGTGCCAGCAGTGAAACCCGGGACAGGGAATGGAACGAGCAGTACTTC

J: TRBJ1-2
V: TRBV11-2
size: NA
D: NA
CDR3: CASSPAGQGYGYTF
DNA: TGTGCCAGCAGCCCCGCTGGTCAGGGCTATGGCTACACCTTC

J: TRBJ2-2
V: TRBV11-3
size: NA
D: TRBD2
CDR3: CASSFLAGNTGELFF
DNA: TGTGCCAGCAGCTTTTTAGCGGGGAACACCGGGGAGCTGTTTTTT

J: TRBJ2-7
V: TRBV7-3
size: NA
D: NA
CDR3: CASSLNSYYEQYF
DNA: TGTGCCAGCAGCCTGAACAGCTACTACGAGCAGTACTTC

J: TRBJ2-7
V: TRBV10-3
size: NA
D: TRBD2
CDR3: CAISEEQTSGGAYEQYF
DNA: TGTGCCATCAGTGAGGAACAGACTAGCGGTGGAGCCTACGAGCAGTACTTC

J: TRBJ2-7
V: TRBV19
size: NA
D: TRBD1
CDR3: CASSVDRGPTYEQYF
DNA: TGTGCCAGTAGTGTGGACAGGGGGCCTACCTACGAGCAGTACTTC

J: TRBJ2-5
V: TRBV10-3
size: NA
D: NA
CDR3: CAISDEVETQYF
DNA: TGTGCCATCAGTGATGAAGTGGAGACCCAGTACTTC

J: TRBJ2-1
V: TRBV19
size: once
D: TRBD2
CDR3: CASSVGGPYNEQFF
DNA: TGTGCCAGTAGTGTGGGAGGGCCCTACAATGAGCAGTTCTTC

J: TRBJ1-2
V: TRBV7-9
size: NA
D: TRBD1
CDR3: CASSPTGTGGHGYTF
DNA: TGTGCCAGCAGCCCAACCGGGACAGGGGGCCATGGCTACACCTTC

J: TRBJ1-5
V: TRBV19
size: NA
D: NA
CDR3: CASKSSSSNQPQHF
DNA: TGTGCCAGTAAATCCAGCTCGAGCAATCAGCCCCAGCATTTT

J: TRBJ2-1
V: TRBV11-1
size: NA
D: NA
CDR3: CASSLDLWSEQFF
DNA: TGTGCCAGCAGCTTAGATCTCTGGAGTGAGCAGTTCTTC

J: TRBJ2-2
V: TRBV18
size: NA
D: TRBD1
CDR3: CASSPRGQTNTGELFF
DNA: TGTGCCAGCTCACCAAGGGGACAGACAAACACCGGGGAGCTGTTTTTT

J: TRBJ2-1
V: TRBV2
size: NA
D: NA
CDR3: CASSGYDDGYNEQFF
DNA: TGTGCCAGCAGTGGGTATGATGACGGTTACAATGAGCAGTTCTTC

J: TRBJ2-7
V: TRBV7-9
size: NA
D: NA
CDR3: CASSFETPEQYF
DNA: TGTGCCAGCAGCTTCGAGACCCCCGAGCAGTACTTC

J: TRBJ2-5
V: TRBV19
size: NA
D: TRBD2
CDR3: CASSHSWTSGEETQYF
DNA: TGTGCCAGTAGTCACTCCTGGACTAGCGGCGAAGAGACCCAGTACTTC

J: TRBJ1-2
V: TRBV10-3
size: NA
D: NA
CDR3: CAISGGRGQGTF
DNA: TGTGCCATCAGTGGGGGCAGGGGTCAGGGCACCTTC

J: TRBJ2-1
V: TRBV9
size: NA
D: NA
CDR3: CASSALSGFSYNEQFF
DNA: TGTGCCAGCAGCGCACTTAGCGGCTTCTCCTACAATGAGCAGTTCTTC

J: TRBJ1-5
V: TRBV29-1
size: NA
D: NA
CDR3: CSVESGPQVHF
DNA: TGCAGCGTTGAGAGCGGACCCCAAGTGCATTTT

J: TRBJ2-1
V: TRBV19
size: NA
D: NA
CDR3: CASSPAQLGSYNEQFF
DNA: TGTGCCAGTAGTCCTGCGCAACTGGGTTCCTACAATGAGCAGTTCTTC

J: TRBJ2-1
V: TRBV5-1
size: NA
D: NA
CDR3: CASGSPDEQFF
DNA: TGCGCCAGCGGAAGTCCCGATGAGCAGTTCTTC

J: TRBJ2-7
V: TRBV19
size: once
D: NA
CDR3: CASSIDPGSAYEQYF
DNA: TGTGCCAGTAGTATAGATCCCGGGAGCGCCTACGAGCAGTACTTC

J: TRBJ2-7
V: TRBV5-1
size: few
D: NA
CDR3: CASSSDRVGGYEQYF
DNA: TGCGCCAGCAGCTCCGACAGGGTGGGGGGTTACGAGCAGTACTTC

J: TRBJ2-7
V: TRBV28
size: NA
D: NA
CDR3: CASSHLWTDSYEQYF
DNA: TGTGCCAGCAGTCACCTCTGGACCGACTCCTACGAGCAGTACTTC

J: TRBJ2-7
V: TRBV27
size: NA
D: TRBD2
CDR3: CASSPALAGFGEQYF
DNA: TGTGCCAGCAGCCCCGCGCTAGCGGGATTTGGGGAGCAGTACTTC

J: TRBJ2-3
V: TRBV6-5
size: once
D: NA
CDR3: CASSTGTSTDTQYF
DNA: TGTGCCAGCAGTACCGGGACTAGCACAGATACGCAGTATTTT

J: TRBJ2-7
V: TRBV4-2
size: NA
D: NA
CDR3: CASSQDTGVPYEQYF
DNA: TGTGCCAGCAGCCAAGACACAGGCGTCCCCTACGAGCAGTACTTC

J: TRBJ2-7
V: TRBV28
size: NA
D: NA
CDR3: CASSFWQGPYEQYF
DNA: TGTGCCAGCAGTTTTTGGCAGGGTCCCTACGAGCAGTACTTC

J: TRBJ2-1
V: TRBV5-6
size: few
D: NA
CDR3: CASSSIRQTLEAANEQFF
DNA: TGTGCCAGCAGCTCGATCCGCCAAACCTTGGAGGCAGCCAATGAGCAGTTCTTC

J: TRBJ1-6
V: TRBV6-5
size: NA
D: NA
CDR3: CASSYGPISPLHF
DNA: TGTGCCAGCAGTTACGGCCCTATTTCACCCCTCCACTTT

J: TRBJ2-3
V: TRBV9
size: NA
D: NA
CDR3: CASSGGSEADTQYF
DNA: TGTGCCAGCAGCGGAGGTAGCGAGGCAGATACGCAGTATTTT

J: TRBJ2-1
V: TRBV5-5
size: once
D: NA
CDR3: CASNHNEQFF
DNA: TGTGCCAGCAACCACAATGAGCAGTTCTTC

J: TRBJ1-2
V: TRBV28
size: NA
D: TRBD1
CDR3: CASSSRDRPLNNYGYTF
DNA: TGTGCCAGCAGCTCTAGGGACAGACCTCTGAACAACTATGGCTACACCTTC

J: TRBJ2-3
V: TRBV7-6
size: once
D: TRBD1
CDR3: CASSLVGQGSTDTQYF
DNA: TGTGCCAGCAGCTTAGTAGGACAGGGTTCTACAGATACGCAGTATTTT

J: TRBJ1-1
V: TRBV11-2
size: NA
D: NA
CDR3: CASSLASGYTEAFF
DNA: TGTGCCAGCAGCTTAGCCTCCGGATACACTGAAGCTTTCTTT

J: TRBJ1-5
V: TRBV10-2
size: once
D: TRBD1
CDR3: CASSADRGNNQPQHF
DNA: TGCGCCAGCAGTGCGGACAGGGGAAACAATCAGCCCCAGCATTTT

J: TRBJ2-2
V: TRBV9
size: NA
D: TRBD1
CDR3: CASSGPGQGYTGELFF
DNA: TGTGCCAGCAGCGGACCGGGACAGGGCTATACCGGGGAGCTGTTTTTT

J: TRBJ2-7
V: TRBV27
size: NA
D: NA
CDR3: CASSLYRSAFEQYF
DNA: TGTGCCAGCAGTTTATATCGGTCGGCCTTCGAGCAGTACTTC

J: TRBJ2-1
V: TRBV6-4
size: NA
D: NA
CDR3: CASSVKGSANEQFF
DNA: TGTGCCAGCAGTGTGAAGGGGTCGGCGAATGAGCAGTTCTTC

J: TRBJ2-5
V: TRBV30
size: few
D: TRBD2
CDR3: CAWSAGAAETQYF
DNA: TGTGCCTGGTCAGCGGGAGCGGCAGAGACCCAGTACTTC

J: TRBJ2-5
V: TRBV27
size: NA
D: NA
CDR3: CASSGAAQETQYF
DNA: TGTGCCAGCAGTGGGGCAGCCCAAGAGACCCAGTACTTC

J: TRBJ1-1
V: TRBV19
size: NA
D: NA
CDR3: CASSEQGFNTEAFF
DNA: TGTGCCAGTAGCGAACAGGGTTTCAACACTGAAGCTTTCTTT

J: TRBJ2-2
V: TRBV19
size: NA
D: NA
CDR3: CASTLAGELFF
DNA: TGTGCCAGTACTTTAGCCGGGGAGCTGTTTTTT

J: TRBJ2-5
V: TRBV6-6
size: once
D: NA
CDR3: CASSYPTSQETQYF
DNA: TGTGCCAGCAGTTACCCGACTAGCCAAGAGACCCAGTACTTC

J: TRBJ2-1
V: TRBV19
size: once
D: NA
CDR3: CASSPSYNEQFF
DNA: TGTGCCAGTAGCCCGAGCTACAATGAGCAGTTCTTC